This TCR beta chain comes out of a study of cytomegalovirus exposure and HLA in healthy donors. Some clones are missing from TCRdb's copy, which holds only in-frame ones; the method was immunoSEQ multiplex PCR. This sample yields approximately 71,000 clones, of which about 94% are seen a single time; roughly 1% belongs to the top ten. Separation from the 666-subject first cohort characterized the roughly 130-subject validation cohort, to which the donors belonged. Notes on this clone: Its antigen is as yet unknown.

Study outcomes and limitations: The study found most TCR sequences rare, yet found some public TCRs in many donors. Diagnosis of cytomegalovirus status made by the classifier reportedly showed high specificity and sensitivity. Specific recognition of CMV antigens was confirmed in vitro for a few chains (all CMV-associated).

Sample: PBMCs. The sequence was collected from a woman younger than 30 in good health and CMV-seronegative.

Here the CDR3 reads CASRRTDNTEQYF. CDR3 in DNA: TGTGCCAGCAGACGGACAGATAATACTGAGCAGTACTTC. The chain couples TRBV21-1 to TRBJ2-7; TRBD1, the D gene given by the table, was not confirmed from the DNA. TRBV21-1 is classified as a pseudogene. The CDR3 has 13 amino acids.